This T cell receptor (beta chain) was identified in a study of blood T cell repertoires in COVID-19. Study overall: From the United States, Italy and Spain came samples of acute and convalescent COVID-19.

Trimming shortened V by 3 bases and J by 8 bases, and 11 bases separated the two germline ends. Germline V gene lookup returns CDR1 SGHRS and CDR2 YFSETQ. This CDR3 is built from 13 residues. Authors' processing steps: Using reference gene primer amplification, nucleated cell counts were estimated. Assay used: immunoSEQ multiplex PCR; TCRdb lists only in-frame clones, some missing. V, J and clone size are those of that table, while D and trimming were read from the DNA. This sample has 270,000 or so clones, with about 86% found just once. Sequenced sample: peripheral blood. This chain uses TRBV5-1 with TRBJ2-2, with TRBD2 as a possible D gene (5 bases). The sequence came from a woman aged 55 to 70 with active or convalescent COVID-19. The CDR3 DNA is TGCGCCAGCAGCTCTTCTAGCCAGGGGGAGCTGTTTTTT. Protein sequence: CASSSSSQGELFF.